These T cell receptor beta chains were read from a single sample in a study of T-cell memory formation after mild COVID-19. MiXCR, run by TCRdb on the 5' RACE reads, gives a single entry per CDR3 protein. This sample carries over 120,000 distinct CDR3 sequences, around 21% of them seen once, and the ten largest clones take around 2.4%. Sequencing was done on a sample of PBMCs or a T cell subset sorted from them (not recorded which). The source of these receptors is an adult woman who had mild COVID-19 (a few samples of this study predate the infection). Cell type and time point are not known. Each CDR3 is given with its conserved first and last residue. Fields, in order: CDR3 length, V gene, J gene, clone size, D gene, CDR3 protein, CDR3 DNA. A D gene is named only where the DNA matches it firmly. A clone size is listed for some rows: how often the clone was seen (once, few, many), or a class if it is expanded.

cdr3_length: 14; v_call: TRBV5-1; j_call: TRBJ2-1; clone_size: few; d_call: .; cdr3_aa: CASSRAGSYNEQFF; cdr3_nt: TGCGCCAGCAGCAGGGCGGGTTCCTACAATGAGCAGTTCTTC
cdr3_length: 18; v_call: TRBV12-3/TRBV12-4; j_call: TRBJ1-5; clone_size: many; d_call: .; cdr3_aa: CASSLGLSQTYSNQPQHF; cdr3_nt: TGTGCCAGCAGTCTCGGTTTATCTCAGACGTATAGCAATCAGCCCCAGCATTTT
cdr3_length: 13; v_call: TRBV7-2; j_call: TRBJ2-2; clone_size: few; d_call: TRBD2; cdr3_aa: CASSLGGIGELFF; cdr3_nt: TGTGCCAGCAGCCTGGGAGGGATCGGGGAGCTGTTTTTT
cdr3_length: 15; v_call: TRBV12-3/TRBV12-4; j_call: TRBJ1-2; clone_size: .; d_call: TRBD1; cdr3_aa: CASSPRGGQHYGYTF; cdr3_nt: TGTGCCAGCAGCCCACGGGGGGGACAGCACTATGGCTACACCTTC
cdr3_length: 20; v_call: TRBV7-6; j_call: TRBJ2-1; clone_size: .; d_call: TRBD2; cdr3_aa: CASSRGRGAGRGFSYNEQFF; cdr3_nt: TGTGCCAGCAGCAGGGGTCGTGGAGCGGGGAGGGGCTTCTCCTACAATGAGCAGTTCTTC
cdr3_length: 14; v_call: TRBV5-4; j_call: TRBJ2-3; clone_size: few; d_call: .; cdr3_aa: CASSPAVSTDTQYF; cdr3_nt: TGTGCCAGCAGCCCAGCGGTTAGCACAGATACGCAGTATTTT
cdr3_length: 16; v_call: TRBV7-2; j_call: TRBJ2-5; clone_size: few; d_call: .; cdr3_aa: CASSLGAAVGQETQYF; cdr3_nt: TGTGCCAGCAGCTTAGGAGCCGCGGTAGGACAAGAGACCCAGTACTTC
cdr3_length: 16; v_call: TRBV7-8; j_call: TRBJ2-1; clone_size: few; d_call: TRBD2; cdr3_aa: CASSLRVWVSGAGQFF; cdr3_nt: TGTGCCAGCAGCTTACGGGTATGGGTTAGCGGGGCCGGGCAGTTCTTC
cdr3_length: 17; v_call: TRBV5-5; j_call: TRBJ2-1; clone_size: once; d_call: .; cdr3_aa: CASSVGTGTSGGLPKFF; cdr3_nt: .
cdr3_length: 16; v_call: TRBV5-1; j_call: TRBJ1-4; clone_size: .; d_call: TRBD1; cdr3_aa: CASSRGQGKTNEKLFF; cdr3_nt: TGCGCCAGCAGCCGCGGACAGGGGAAAACTAATGAAAAACTGTTTTTT
cdr3_length: 14; v_call: TRBV7-9; j_call: TRBJ2-7; clone_size: few; d_call: TRBD1; cdr3_aa: CASSVGQGAYEQYF; cdr3_nt: TGTGCCAGCAGCGTGGGACAGGGGGCCTACGAGCAGTACTTC
cdr3_length: 14; v_call: TRBV12-3/TRBV12-4; j_call: TRBJ1-5; clone_size: few; d_call: .; cdr3_aa: CASSYGNSNQPQHF; cdr3_nt: TGTGCCAGCAGTTACGGTAATAGCAATCAGCCCCAGCATTTT
cdr3_length: 15; v_call: TRBV14; j_call: TRBJ2-1; clone_size: few; d_call: TRBD1; cdr3_aa: CASSQGDRLSVGQFF; cdr3_nt: TGTGCCAGCAGCCAAGGGGACAGGTTGTCGGTTGGGCAGTTCTTC
cdr3_length: 16; v_call: TRBV19; j_call: TRBJ1-5; clone_size: few; d_call: .; cdr3_aa: CASSKVVGVFNQPQHF; cdr3_nt: TGTGCCAGTAGTAAGGTTGTCGGGGTGTTCAATCAGCCCCAGCATTTT
cdr3_length: 15; v_call: TRBV9; j_call: TRBJ2-7; clone_size: few; d_call: TRBD2; cdr3_aa: CASSVDGRALYEQYF; cdr3_nt: TGTGCCAGCAGCGTAGACGGGAGGGCCCTTTACGAGCAGTACTTC
cdr3_length: 14; v_call: TRBV9; j_call: TRBJ1-2; clone_size: .; d_call: .; cdr3_aa: CASSVDQGKNGYTF; cdr3_nt: TGTGCCAGCAGCGTAGATCAGGGGAAGAATGGCTACACCTTC
cdr3_length: 15; v_call: TRBV12-3/TRBV12-4; j_call: TRBJ1-5; clone_size: few; d_call: .; cdr3_aa: CASSLQGLGNQPQHF; cdr3_nt: TGTGCCAGCAGTTTACAGGGGCTTGGGAATCAGCCCCAGCATTTT
cdr3_length: 14; v_call: TRBV29-1; j_call: TRBJ2-7; clone_size: few; d_call: .; cdr3_aa: CSVDSGGARGEQYF; cdr3_nt: TGCAGCGTTGACTCTGGAGGAGCGAGAGGCGAGCAGTACTTC
cdr3_length: 12; v_call: TRBV6-2/TRBV6-3; j_call: TRBJ2-7; clone_size: few; d_call: .; cdr3_aa: CASRQDPYEQYF; cdr3_nt: TGTGCCAGCAGACAGGACCCCTACGAGCAGTACTTC
cdr3_length: 17; v_call: TRBV5-1; j_call: TRBJ2-1; clone_size: .; d_call: .; cdr3_aa: CASSLEFAGQTYNEQFF; cdr3_nt: TGCGCCAGCAGCTTGGAGTTTGCTGGACAGACTTACAATGAGCAGTTCTTC
cdr3_length: 13; v_call: TRBV18; j_call: TRBJ1-1; clone_size: few; d_call: .; cdr3_aa: CASSSTTGPSAFF; cdr3_nt: TGTGCCAGCTCATCGACGACAGGACCGAGCGCTTTCTTT
cdr3_length: 11; v_call: TRBV20-1; j_call: TRBJ1-1; clone_size: few; d_call: .; cdr3_aa: CSASPRAEAFF; cdr3_nt: TGCAGTGCTAGTCCCAGGGCTGAAGCTTTCTTT
cdr3_length: 13; v_call: TRBV24-1; j_call: TRBJ1-2; clone_size: .; d_call: .; cdr3_aa: CATSESWAYGYTF; cdr3_nt: TGTGCCACCAGTGAAAGTTGGGCGTATGGCTACACCTTC
cdr3_length: 14; v_call: TRBV15; j_call: TRBJ1-5; clone_size: few; d_call: .; cdr3_aa: CATSRVGSNQPQHF; cdr3_nt: TGTGCCACCAGCAGAGTAGGTAGCAATCAGCCCCAGCATTTT
cdr3_length: 13; v_call: TRBV5-1; j_call: TRBJ1-1; clone_size: few; d_call: .; cdr3_aa: CASSWSAGAEAFF; cdr3_nt: TGCGCCAGCAGCTGGAGCGCGGGGGCTGAAGCTTTCTTT
cdr3_length: 15; v_call: TRBV6-2/TRBV6-3; j_call: TRBJ2-7; clone_size: few; d_call: TRBD2; cdr3_aa: CASSTPAGARYEQYF; cdr3_nt: TGTGCCAGCAGTACCCCAGCGGGAGCCCGCTACGAGCAGTACTTC
cdr3_length: 14; v_call: TRBV5-5; j_call: TRBJ1-2; clone_size: few; d_call: .; cdr3_aa: CASSLETVLRGYTF; cdr3_nt: TGTGCCAGCAGCTTGGAGACAGTTCTAAGGGGCTACACCTTC
cdr3_length: 14; v_call: TRBV5-1; j_call: TRBJ1-3; clone_size: few; d_call: .; cdr3_aa: CASSLTDSRNTIYF; cdr3_nt: TGCGCCAGCAGCCTCACGGACAGCAGAAACACCATATATTTT
cdr3_length: 15; v_call: TRBV5-1; j_call: TRBJ2-1; clone_size: many; d_call: TRBD2; cdr3_aa: CASSPGLAPGNEQFF; cdr3_nt: TGCGCCAGCAGCCCCGGACTAGCCCCAGGTAATGAGCAGTTCTTC
cdr3_length: 13; v_call: TRBV5-4; j_call: TRBJ2-1; clone_size: few; d_call: TRBD1; cdr3_aa: CASSSDRVLEQFF; cdr3_nt: TGTGCCAGCAGCTCCGACAGGGTCCTTGAGCAGTTCTTC
cdr3_length: 15; v_call: TRBV5-1; j_call: TRBJ1-2; clone_size: few; d_call: .; cdr3_aa: CASSLAGEFPYGYTF; cdr3_nt: TGCGCCAGCAGCTTGGCCGGGGAGTTCCCCTATGGCTACACCTTC
cdr3_length: 14; v_call: TRBV5-6; j_call: TRBJ2-1; clone_size: few; d_call: .; cdr3_aa: CASSLKTGLHEQFF; cdr3_nt: TGTGCCAGCAGCTTGAAGACAGGCTTGCATGAGCAGTTCTTC
cdr3_length: 14; v_call: TRBV7-2; j_call: TRBJ1-3; clone_size: .; d_call: .; cdr3_aa: CASSLQGLQGTIYF; cdr3_nt: TGTGCCAGCAGCTTACAGGGTCTTCAGGGCACCATATATTTT
cdr3_length: 13; v_call: TRBV5-1; j_call: TRBJ1-1; clone_size: .; d_call: .; cdr3_aa: CASSKTLNTEAFF; cdr3_nt: TGCGCCAGCAGTAAAACGCTGAACACTGAAGCTTTCTTT
cdr3_length: 15; v_call: TRBV7-2; j_call: TRBJ2-7; clone_size: .; d_call: .; cdr3_aa: CASSLAYPRSHEQYF; cdr3_nt: TGTGCCAGCAGCTTAGCGTACCCGCGGAGCCACGAGCAGTACTTC
cdr3_length: 14; v_call: TRBV5-6; j_call: TRBJ2-6; clone_size: .; d_call: .; cdr3_aa: CASSIISGANVLTF; cdr3_nt: TGTGCCAGCAGCATTATCTCTGGGGCCAACGTCCTGACTTTC
cdr3_length: 18; v_call: TRBV12-3/TRBV12-4; j_call: TRBJ2-1; clone_size: few; d_call: TRBD2; cdr3_aa: CASSKRTSGVSSYNEQFF; cdr3_nt: TGTGCCAGCAGCAAGAGGACTAGCGGGGTCAGCTCCTACAATGAGCAGTTCTTC
cdr3_length: 17; v_call: TRBV5-6; j_call: TRBJ2-1; clone_size: .; d_call: .; cdr3_aa: CASSIWGQGLIPDEQFF; cdr3_nt: TGTGCCAGCAGCATCTGGGGGCAGGGGTTGATTCCGGATGAGCAGTTCTTC
cdr3_length: 14; v_call: TRBV12-3/TRBV12-4; j_call: TRBJ2-1; clone_size: .; d_call: .; cdr3_aa: CASSRPVQDNEQFF; cdr3_nt: TGTGCCAGCAGTCGACCGGTGCAAGACAATGAGCAGTTCTTC
cdr3_length: 15; v_call: TRBV7-2; j_call: TRBJ1-2; clone_size: .; d_call: TRBD1; cdr3_aa: CASSPGTGWVYGYTF; cdr3_nt: TGTGCCAGCAGCCCCGGGACAGGGTGGGTCTATGGCTACACCTTC
cdr3_length: 13; v_call: TRBV11-3; j_call: TRBJ1-2; clone_size: .; d_call: TRBD1; cdr3_aa: CASSPRAQGDYTF; cdr3_nt: TGTGCCAGCAGCCCCCGAGCACAGGGGGACTACACCTTC
cdr3_length: 16; v_call: TRBV15; j_call: TRBJ2-6; clone_size: .; d_call: TRBD1; cdr3_aa: CATSRDGTGGKEVLTF; cdr3_nt: TGTGCCACCAGCAGAGATGGGACAGGTGGGAAGGAAGTCCTGACTTTC
cdr3_length: 16; v_call: TRBV20-1; j_call: TRBJ2-6; clone_size: .; d_call: .; cdr3_aa: CSARDGGSSGANVLTF; cdr3_nt: TGCAGTGCTAGAGACGGCGGAAGCTCTGGGGCCAACGTCCTGACTTTC
cdr3_length: 16; v_call: TRBV6-1; j_call: TRBJ2-1; clone_size: few; d_call: TRBD2; cdr3_aa: CASSVTSGGAYDEQFF; cdr3_nt: TGTGCCAGCAGTGTGACTAGCGGGGGGGCCTACGATGAGCAGTTCTTC
cdr3_length: 16; v_call: TRBV9; j_call: TRBJ2-1; clone_size: few; d_call: TRBD1; cdr3_aa: CASSATGVVRYNEQFF; cdr3_nt: TGTGCCAGCAGCGCGACAGGGGTGGTAAGATACAATGAGCAGTTCTTC
cdr3_length: 15; v_call: TRBV5-1; j_call: TRBJ2-2; clone_size: .; d_call: .; cdr3_aa: CASSPGLRNTGELFF; cdr3_nt: TGCGCCAGCAGCCCGGGACTTCGGAACACCGGGGAGCTGTTTTTT
cdr3_length: 14; v_call: TRBV5-1; j_call: TRBJ2-6; clone_size: .; d_call: .; cdr3_aa: CASLAKPGANVLTF; cdr3_nt: TGCGCCAGCTTGGCAAAACCCGGGGCCAACGTCCTGACTTTC
cdr3_length: 14; v_call: TRBV5-1; j_call: TRBJ2-3; clone_size: .; d_call: .; cdr3_aa: CASNQGGVTDTQYF; cdr3_nt: TGCGCCAGCAACCAGGGGGGTGTGACAGATACGCAGTATTTT
cdr3_length: 13; v_call: TRBV9; j_call: TRBJ2-3; clone_size: once; d_call: .; cdr3_aa: CASSVVNEDTQYF; cdr3_nt: TGTGCCAGCAGCGTAGTAAACGAAGATACGCAGTATTTT
cdr3_length: 12; v_call: TRBV29-1; j_call: TRBJ2-4; clone_size: many; d_call: .; cdr3_aa: CSVVLGADIQYF; cdr3_nt: TGCAGCGTTGTTCTGGGGGCAGACATTCAGTACTTC
cdr3_length: 18; v_call: TRBV6-6; j_call: TRBJ2-5; clone_size: few; d_call: TRBD2; cdr3_aa: CASSPGWAGGRIQETQYF; cdr3_nt: TGTGCCAGCAGCCCCGGTTGGGCGGGGGGGCGAATACAAGAGACCCAGTACTTC
cdr3_length: 13; v_call: TRBV12-3/TRBV12-4; j_call: TRBJ2-3; clone_size: .; d_call: .; cdr3_aa: CASSTRGADTQYF; cdr3_nt: TGTGCCAGCAGTACCAGGGGAGCAGATACGCAGTATTTT
cdr3_length: 15; v_call: TRBV7-3; j_call: TRBJ2-2; clone_size: few; d_call: TRBD2; cdr3_aa: CASKTSSGETGELFF; cdr3_nt: TGTGCCAGCAAAACCTCTAGCGGGGAAACCGGGGAGCTGTTTTTT
cdr3_length: 16; v_call: TRBV7-3; j_call: TRBJ2-2; clone_size: .; d_call: TRBD1; cdr3_aa: CASSPRTGPNTGELFF; cdr3_nt: TGTGCCAGCAGCCCGAGGACAGGTCCGAACACCGGGGAGCTGTTTTTT
cdr3_length: 20; v_call: TRBV6-2/TRBV6-3; j_call: TRBJ2-7; clone_size: few; d_call: TRBD2; cdr3_aa: CASSYRLWTSGRATSYEQYF; cdr3_nt: TGTGCCAGCAGTTATCGACTCTGGACTAGCGGGAGGGCCACCTCCTACGAGCAGTACTTC